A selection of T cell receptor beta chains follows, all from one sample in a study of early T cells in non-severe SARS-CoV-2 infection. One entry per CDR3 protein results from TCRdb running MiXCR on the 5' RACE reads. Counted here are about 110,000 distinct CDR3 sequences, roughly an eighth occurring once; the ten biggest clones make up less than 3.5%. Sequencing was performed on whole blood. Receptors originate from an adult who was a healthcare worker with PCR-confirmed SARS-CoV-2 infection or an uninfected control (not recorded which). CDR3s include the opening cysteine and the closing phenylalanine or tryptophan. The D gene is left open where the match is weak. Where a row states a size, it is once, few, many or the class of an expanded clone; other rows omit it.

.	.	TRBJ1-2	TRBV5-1	TGCGCCAGCAGCGAGTCTATGGGGAACTATGGCTACACCTTC	CASSESMGNYGYTF
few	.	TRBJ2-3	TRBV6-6	TGTGCCAGCAGTTTCGCGCGCGCGATGGGACCAGATACGCAGTATTTT	CASSFARAMGPDTQYF
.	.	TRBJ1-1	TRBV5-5	TGTGCCAGCAGCCTATTACAGGGTTGGACTGAAGCTTTCTTT	CASSLLQGWTEAFF
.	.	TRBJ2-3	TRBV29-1	TGCAGCGTTGAAGAGGACCGGGAAGGAGATACGCAGTATTTT	CSVEEDREGDTQYF
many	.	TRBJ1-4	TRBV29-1	TGCAGCGTTGAAGACGGGGCTAATGAAAAACTGTTTTTT	CSVEDGANEKLFF
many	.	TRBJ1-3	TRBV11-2	TGTGCCAGCAGTCCCTCTGGAAACACCATATATTTT	CASSPSGNTIYF
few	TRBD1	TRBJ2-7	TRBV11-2	TGTGCCAGCAGCTTATATAGCCGACAGGGGGCCTACGAGCAGTACTTC	CASSLYSRQGAYEQYF
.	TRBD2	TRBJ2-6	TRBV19	TGTGCCAGTAGCGACCTAGCGGGGATCTCTGGGGCCAACGTCCTGACTTTC	CASSDLAGISGANVLTF
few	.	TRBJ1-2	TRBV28	TGTGCCAGCATCTCAGGGTCGGCAACTAACTATGGCTACACCTTC	CASISGSATNYGYTF
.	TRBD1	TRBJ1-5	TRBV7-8	TGTGCCAGCAGCCCGCGCCCGGCAGGGGGAAGCAATCAGCCCCAGCATTTT	CASSPRPAGGSNQPQHF
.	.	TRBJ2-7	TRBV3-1	TGTGCCAGCAGCCAAGGAAGAGGGGCTAGCTCGTACTTC	CASSQGRGASSYF
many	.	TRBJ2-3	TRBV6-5	TGTGCCAGCAGTTACGGGGGGCCCTCAGATACGCAGTATTTT	CASSYGGPSDTQYF
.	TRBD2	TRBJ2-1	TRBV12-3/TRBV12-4	TGTGCCAGCAGGGCGGGACTAGCGGTCTACAATGAGCAGTTCTTC	CASRAGLAVYNEQFF
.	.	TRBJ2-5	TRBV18	TGTGCCAGCTCACACCGGGACAACAAAGAGACCCAGTACTTC	CASSHRDNKETQYF
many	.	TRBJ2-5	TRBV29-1	TGCAGCGTTTCCGTAGGGTCGGGTGAGACCCAGTACTTC	CSVSVGSGETQYF
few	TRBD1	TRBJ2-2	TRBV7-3	TGTGCCAGCAGCCTACAGGGGGCTGGGACCGGGGAGCTGTTTTTT	CASSLQGAGTGELFF
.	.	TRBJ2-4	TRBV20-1	TGCAGTGCTCCCGGGAGCCGAAGGGGCAAAAACATTCAGTACTTC	CSAPGSRRGKNIQYF
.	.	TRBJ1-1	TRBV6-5	TGTGCCAGCAGTTATTGGGCGAACACTGAAGCTTTCTTT	CASSYWANTEAFF
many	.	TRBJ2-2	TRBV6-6	TGTGCCAGCAGTTACTCGATGACAACTAGCACCGGGGAGCTGTTTTTT	CASSYSMTTSTGELFF
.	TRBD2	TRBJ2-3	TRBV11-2	TGTGCCACCGACTCCGGCCTAGCGGGGGGTAACCCAGATACGCAGTATTTT	CATDSGLAGGNPDTQYF
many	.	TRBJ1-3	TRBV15	TGTGCCACCAGCAGAGAAAACCGGGGCACTGGAAACACCATATATTTT	CATSRENRGTGNTIYF
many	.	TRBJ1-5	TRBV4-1	TGCGCCAGCAGCCAAGGGCGACTTACGAGGAATCAGCCCCAGCATTTT	CASSQGRLTRNQPQHF
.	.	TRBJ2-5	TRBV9	TGTGCCAGCAGCCCCCCAGGGTCTAGCCCCCTGTGGGAGACCCAGTACTTC	CASSPPGSSPLWETQYF
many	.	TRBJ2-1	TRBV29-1	TGCAGCGTTCAGGAATGGGGTGAGCAGTTCTTC	CSVQEWGEQFF
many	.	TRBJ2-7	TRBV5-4	TGTGCCAGCAGCTTGGGGGACACCTACGAGCAGTACTTC	CASSLGDTYEQYF
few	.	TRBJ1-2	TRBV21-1	TGTGCCAGCAGCAAAAGGACCGAATCATCTAACTATGGCTACACCTTC	CASSKRTESSNYGYTF
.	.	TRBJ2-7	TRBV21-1	TGTGCCAGCAGCAAAGAGAAGGACGGGAGCTCCTACGAGCAGTACTTC	CASSKEKDGSSYEQYF
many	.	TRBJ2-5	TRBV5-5	TGTGCCAGCAGCCTTGCCCCTCTTGGGATAGAGACCCAGTACTTC	CASSLAPLGIETQYF
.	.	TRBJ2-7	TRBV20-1	TGCAGTGCTAGAGATAGGGAAAGGACCTTCTCCGAGCAGTACTTC	CSARDRERTFSEQYF
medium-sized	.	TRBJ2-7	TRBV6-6	TGTGCCAGCACCGAAGGGACTTCCTACGAGCAGTACTTC	CASTEGTSYEQYF
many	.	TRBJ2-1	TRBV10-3	TGTGCCATTAAAGGCGTTCTAGCCGACCACAATGAGCAGTTCTTC	CAIKGVLADHNEQFF
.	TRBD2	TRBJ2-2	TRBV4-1	TGCGCCAGCAGCCAGTATCCCCGGACTAGCGGGAACACCGGGGAGCTGTTTTTT	CASSQYPRTSGNTGELFF
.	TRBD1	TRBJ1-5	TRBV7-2	TGTGCCAGCAGTTTACTCACAGGGGGCAATCAGCCCCAGCATTTT	CASSLLTGGNQPQHF
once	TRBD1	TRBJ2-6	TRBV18	TGTGCCAGCTCACCATTATCGGGCAGGGGGCCATCTGGGGCCAACGTCCTGACTTTC	CASSPLSGRGPSGANVLTF
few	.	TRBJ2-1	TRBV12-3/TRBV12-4	TGTGCCAGCAGTTTACAGCCAGTCAATGAGCAGTTCTTC	CASSLQPVNEQFF
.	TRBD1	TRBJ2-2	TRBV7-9	TGTGCCAGCAGCAGATCCGGGACAGGGCGTGCGTACACCGGGGAGCTGTTTTTT	CASSRSGTGRAYTGELFF
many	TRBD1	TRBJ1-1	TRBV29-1	TGCAGCGTACAGGGGGCTGAAGGGGTGACTGAAGCTTTCTTT	CSVQGAEGVTEAFF
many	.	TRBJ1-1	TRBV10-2	TGCGCCAGCAGTGAGTCCCGGTGGACTGAAGCTTTCTTT	CASSESRWTEAFF
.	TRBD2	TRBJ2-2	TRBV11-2	TGTGCCAGCAGCCCTCGGGGGGTCACCGGGGAGCTGTTTTTT	CASSPRGVTGELFF
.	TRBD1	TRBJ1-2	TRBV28	TGTGCCAGCAGTTTCCAGGACAGGGGAGGCTACACCTTC	CASSFQDRGGYTF
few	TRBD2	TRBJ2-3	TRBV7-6	TGTGCCAGCAGCTTAGTAAGCGGCGGGGGAAGGACAGATACGCAGTATTTT	CASSLVSGGGRTDTQYF
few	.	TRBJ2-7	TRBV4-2	TGTGCCAGCAGCCATCGCGACAGCTACGAGCAGTACTTC	CASSHRDSYEQYF
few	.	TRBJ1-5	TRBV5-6	TGTGCCAGCAGCTATTGGACAGTTGGCAATCAGCCCCAGCATTTT	CASSYWTVGNQPQHF
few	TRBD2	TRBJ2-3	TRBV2	TGTGCCAGCACCGGAGGGAGAGCGGGGGCCACAGATACGCAGTATTTT	CASTGGRAGATDTQYF
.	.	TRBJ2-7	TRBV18	TGTGCCAGCTCACCAATAGGGACCGAATTTTACTTC	CASSPIGTEFYF
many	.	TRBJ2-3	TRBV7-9	TGTGCCAGCAGCTACCCAGGGGTAGATACGCAGTATTTT	CASSYPGVDTQYF
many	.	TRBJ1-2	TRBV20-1	TGCAGTGCTAGATACACGGCTGCGAGGGGCTACACCTTC	CSARYTAARGYTF
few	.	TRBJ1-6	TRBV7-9	TGTGCCAGCAGTGAGAGGACTCCGGCGGACTCACCCCTCCACTTT	CASSERTPADSPLHF
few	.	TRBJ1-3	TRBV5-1	TGCGCCAGCAGCTTGGGCGGACAGATGTCTGGAAACACCATATATTTT	CASSLGGQMSGNTIYF
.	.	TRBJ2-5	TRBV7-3	TGTGCCAGCAGCTCCAGGGGACGAGAGACCCAGTACTTC	CASSSRGRETQYF